This TCR beta chain was documented in a study of blood T cell repertoires in COVID-19. Study-level information: Whether acute or convalescent, the COVID-19 samples came from the United States, Italy and Spain. The cDNA or gDNA used as material had been derived from T cells, B-cell-depleted T cells, or PBMCs.

Assay: immunoSEQ multiplex PCR; the TCRdb copy retains only in-frame clones and omits some. The sample gives roughly 90,000 clones, roughly nine tenths of which show up once; roughly 5.4% is in the top ten. The V gene's germline CDR1 is LGHDT and CDR2 YNNKEL (reference sequence). This CDR3 spans 15 amino acids. Trimming took 4 bases from V and 0 from J, leaving 12 bases between them. The source is a woman over 75 with active COVID-19. Input material: peripheral blood. This sequence joins TRBV3-1 (or the pseudogene TRBV3-2) and TRBJ1-2, with D perhaps matching TRBD1 (6 bases). The CDR3 DNA is TGTGCCAGCAGCCCCCGAGGGGGGGCTAACTATGGCTACACCTTC. It is translated as CASSPRGGANYGYTF.